The 14 T cell receptor beta chains in this list originate from one sample, sequenced in a study of CD8+CD57+ T cells in acquired aplastic anemia. Selection for sequencing was limited to patients who had shown CD8+CD57+ cell expansion by flow cytometry. CDR3 and TCR beta VDJ profiling relied on a genomic DNA template. MiXCR, applied by TCRdb to the reads, yields one record per CDR3 protein. Here the sample spans a few hundred thousand distinct CDR3 sequences, roughly 50% being singletons. What was sequenced was sorted CD4+, CD8+, or CD8+CD57+ T cells (not recorded which) from PBMCs. The receptors derive from a human donor with aplastic anemia.

The rearrangement uses TRBV20-1 and TRBJ1-5; D uncertain. V lost 5 bases and J lost 6, with 17 bases in between. CDR1 is DFQATT, CDR2 SNEGSKA, per germline (reference sequence). This CDR3 spans 14 amino acids. The CDR3 spells CSAEREGISQPQHF. In DNA form, the CDR3 reads TGCAGTGCTGAGCGAGAGGGTATAAGTCAGCCCCAGCATTTT.

This clonotype showed up many times. The chain employs TRBV7-8 and TRBJ2-1, with TRBD1 as a possible D gene (5 bases). CDR3 length: 16 residues. CDR1 is SGHVS, CDR2 FQNEAQ, per germline. V was clipped by 1 base and J by 0 bases, with 10 bases between them. This CDR3 reads CASSLGQTISYNEQFF. As DNA, the CDR3 is TGTGCCAGCAGCTTAGGACAGACCATCTCCTACAATGAGCAGTTCTTC.

This clonotype was seen at least ten times. The chain joins TRBV15 to TRBJ1-5; D unclear. Germline V CDR1 and CDR2: LNHNV, YYDKDF (reference sequence). This CDR3 contains 13 residues. V was trimmed by 1 base and J by 9 bases, leaving 10 bases between them. The CDR3 sequence: CATSRAMVGPQHF. The CDR3 DNA reads as TGTGCCACCAGCAGAGCGATGGTTGGGCCCCAGCATTTT.

This clonotype was observed many times. V and J are TRBV20-1 and TRBJ1-6; a weak D match, TRBD1 (6 bases). This CDR3 has 17 amino acids. Trimming removed 1 base from V and 7 bases from J, with 20 bases in between. Germline V CDR1 and CDR2: DFQATT, SNEGSKA (reference sequence). The CDR3 sequence: CSARGRPERTENSPLHF. DNA for the CDR3: TGCAGTGCTAGAGGGAGGCCGGAAAGGACAGAGAATTCACCCCTCCACTTT.

The chain links TRBV7-9 to TRBJ2-7; weak D call: TRBD2 (6 bases). Germline V CDR1 and CDR2: SEHNR, FQNEAQ (reference sequence). This CDR3 region has 15 residues. Trimming pared 1 base from V and 2 bases from J, leaving 12 bases between. CDR3 in DNA: TGTGCCAGCAGCTTAGAAGGGACTGAGACCTACGAGCAGTACTTC. Amino acids: CASSLEGTETYEQYF.

The chain employs TRBV2 and TRBJ1-1; D is perhaps TRBD1 (6 bases). V lost 8 bases to trimming and J lost 5 bases, with 18 bases between them. This CDR3 spans 14 amino acids. Germline CDR1 reads SNHLY; CDR2 reads FYNNEI. CDR3 sequence reads: CASLPSRGETEAFF. CDR3 DNA: TGTGCCAGCCTCCCTTCGAGGGGGGAGACTGAAGCTTTCTTT.

Ten or more counts support this clonotype. V and J are TRBV12-5 and TRBJ2-7, with no clear D. The germline CDR1 and CDR2 sequences are LGHNT and FRNRAP. The CDR3 length is 14 residues. V lost 7 bases, J lost 0 bases, and 13 bases lay in between. The CDR3 sequence is CASADSRSSYEQYF. The CDR3 DNA reads TGTGCTAGTGCGGATTCACGAAGCTCCTACGAGCAGTACTTC.

As regards this clonotype: One end of the junction varies from germline; a read error may be responsible. The chain couples TRBV28 to TRBJ1-3; D remains unclear. This CDR3 spans 14 amino acids. Germline CDR1 reads MDHEN; CDR2 reads SYDVKM. CDR3 sequence reads: CASSSGSRGITIYF. CDR3 nucleotide sequence: TGTGCCAGCAGTTCGGGAAGCCGTGGAATCACCATATATTTT.

The table lists this clonotype with many counts. The V and J genes are TRBV20-1 and TRBJ1-6, with unresolved D. Trimming shortened V by 1 base and J by 7 bases, and 8 bases separated the two germline ends. This CDR3 has 13 residues. Germline V CDR1 and CDR2: DFQATT, SNEGSKA (reference sequence). The CDR3 DNA reads as TGCAGTGCTAGAGTTACATACAATTCACCCCTCCACTTT. Protein: CSARVTYNSPLHF.

Turning to this clonotype: This clone may be a read error of a much larger clone one base away. The chain combines TRBV20-1 with TRBJ1-4; D is possibly TRBD1 (6 bases). The CDR3 covers 15 residues. Germline CDR1 reads DFQATT; CDR2 reads SNEGSKA (reference sequence). CDR3: CSARLWGASNEELFF. The DNA of the CDR3 is TGCAGTGCTAGACTCTGGGGGGCCTCTAATGAAGAACTGTTTTTT.

Concerning this clonotype itself: Because the CDR3 is missing its conserved closing phenylalanine or tryptophan, this is likely a read error. V gene TRBV5-1 combines with J gene TRBJ1-1, with a possible D match to TRBD1 (6 bases). Per germline, CDR1 SGHRS and CDR2 YFSETQ. The CDR3 covers 16 residues. V was clipped by 4 bases and J by 4 bases, with 20 bases between them. CDR3 sequence reads: CASSPLEGGIRTEAFL. CDR3 coding DNA: TGCGCCAGCAGCCCTTTGGAGGGGGGAATCCGCACTGAAGCTTTCCTT.

In this sample, this clonotype turned up a few times. The chain uses TRBV6-1 and TRBJ2-5, with 9 bases aligning to TRBD2. Trimming removed 9 bases from V and 5 bases from J; junction bases left unmatched: 13. The CDR3 length is 15 residues. Germline lookup yields CDR1 MNHNS and CDR2 SASEGT. The CDR3 protein is CASELAGEPPETQYF. The CDR3 DNA follows: TGTGCCAGTGAGTTAGCGGGGGAGCCGCCGGAGACCCAGTACTTC.

The V and J genes are TRBV25-1 and TRBJ1-5; possibly TRBD1 for D (5 bases). V lost 4 bases and J lost 0, with 7 bases in between. CDR3 length: 14 amino acids. Germline-derived CDR1 and CDR2 are MGHDK and SYGVNS. Here the CDR3 reads CASSGTLSNQPQHF. DNA of the CDR3: TGTGCCAGCAGTGGGACACTTAGCAATCAGCCCCAGCATTTT.

The J gene is TRBJ1-6, the V gene TRBV20-1; the D gene is possibly TRBD1 (5 bases). Trimming left V 1 base short and J 9 bases short, with 19 bases between. Germline V gene sequence: CDR1 DFQATT, CDR2 SNEGSKA (reference sequence). CDR3 length equals 16 residues. CDR3 residues: CSARGLGQGRGSPLHF. The CDR3, as DNA: TGCAGTGCTAGAGGTTTAGGGCAGGGACGGGGTTCACCCCTCCACTTT.